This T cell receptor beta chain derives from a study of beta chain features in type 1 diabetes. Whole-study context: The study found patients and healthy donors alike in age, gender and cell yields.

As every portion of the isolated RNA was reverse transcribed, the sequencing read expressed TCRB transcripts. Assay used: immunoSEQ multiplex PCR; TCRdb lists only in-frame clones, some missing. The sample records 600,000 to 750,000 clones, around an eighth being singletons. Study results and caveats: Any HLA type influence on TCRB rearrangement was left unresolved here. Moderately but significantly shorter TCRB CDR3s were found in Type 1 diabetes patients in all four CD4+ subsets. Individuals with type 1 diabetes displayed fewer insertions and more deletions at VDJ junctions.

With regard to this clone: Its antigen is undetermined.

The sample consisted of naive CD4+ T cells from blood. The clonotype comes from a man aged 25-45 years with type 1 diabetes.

This chain's CDR3 is CASAVLPTDTQYF. The DNA for the CDR3 is TGTGCCAGCGCGGTGCTCCCCACAGATACGCAGTATTTT. This rearrangement joins TRBV9 to TRBJ2-3, with D uncertain. Germline CDR1 is SGDLS and CDR2 is YYNGEE. The CDR3 loop spans 13 amino acids. Deletions cut 7 bases from V and 2 bases from J, with 11 bases between.